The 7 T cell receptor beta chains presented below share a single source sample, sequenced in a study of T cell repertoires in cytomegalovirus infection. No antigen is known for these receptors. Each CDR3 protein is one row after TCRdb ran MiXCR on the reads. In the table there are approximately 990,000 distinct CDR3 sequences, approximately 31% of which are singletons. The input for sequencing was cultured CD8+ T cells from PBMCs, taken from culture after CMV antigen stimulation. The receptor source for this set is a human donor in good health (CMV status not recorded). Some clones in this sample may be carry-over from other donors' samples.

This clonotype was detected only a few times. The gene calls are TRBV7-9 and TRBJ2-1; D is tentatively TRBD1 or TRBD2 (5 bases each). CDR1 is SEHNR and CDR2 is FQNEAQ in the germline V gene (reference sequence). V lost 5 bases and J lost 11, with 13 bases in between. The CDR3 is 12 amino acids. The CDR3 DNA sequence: TGTGCCAGCAGCAAAAAGCCGGGACAGCAGTTCTTC. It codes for CASSKKPGQQFF.

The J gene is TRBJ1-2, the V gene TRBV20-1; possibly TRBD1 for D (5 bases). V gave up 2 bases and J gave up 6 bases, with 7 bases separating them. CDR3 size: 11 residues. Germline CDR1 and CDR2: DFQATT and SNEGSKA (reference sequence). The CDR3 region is CSARSGDGYTF. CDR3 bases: TGCAGTGCTAGATCGGGGGATGGCTACACCTTC.

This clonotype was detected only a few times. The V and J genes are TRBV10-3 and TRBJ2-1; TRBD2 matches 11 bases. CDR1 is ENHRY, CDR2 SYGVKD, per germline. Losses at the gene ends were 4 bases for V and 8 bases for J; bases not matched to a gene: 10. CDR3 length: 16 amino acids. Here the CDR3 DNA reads TGTGCCATCAGTGGCTCGTTAGCGGGGGGGCTATATGAGCAGTTCTTC. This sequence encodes CAISGSLAGGLYEQFF.

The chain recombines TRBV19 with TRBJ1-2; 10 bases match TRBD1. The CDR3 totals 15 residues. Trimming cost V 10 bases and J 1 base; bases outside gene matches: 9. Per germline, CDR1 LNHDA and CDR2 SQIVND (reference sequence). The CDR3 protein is CAIGKGQGFNYGYTF. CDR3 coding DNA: TGTGCCATCGGGAAGGGACAGGGGTTTAACTATGGCTACACCTTC. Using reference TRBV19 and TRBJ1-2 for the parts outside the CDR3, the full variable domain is DGGITQSPKYLFRKEGQNVTLSCEQNLNHDAMYWYRQDPGQGLRLIYYSQIVNDFQKGDIAEGYSVSREKKESFPLTVTSAQKNPTAFYLCAIGKGQGFNYGYTFGSGTRLTVV.

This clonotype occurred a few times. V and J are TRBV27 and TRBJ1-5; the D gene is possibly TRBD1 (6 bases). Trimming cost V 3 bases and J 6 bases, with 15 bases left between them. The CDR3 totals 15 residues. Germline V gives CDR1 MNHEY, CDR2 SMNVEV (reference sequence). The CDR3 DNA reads TGTGCCAGCAGTTTGAGGGGGGGGCCGGGTCAGCCCCAGCATTTT. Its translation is CASSLRGGPGQPQHF.

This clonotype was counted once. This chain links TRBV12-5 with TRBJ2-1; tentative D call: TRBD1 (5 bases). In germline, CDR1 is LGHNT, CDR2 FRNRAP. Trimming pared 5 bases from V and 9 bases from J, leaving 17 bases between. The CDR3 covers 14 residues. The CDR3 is CASGHLGQTPEQFF. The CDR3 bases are TGTGCTAGTGGTCACCTCGGACAAACCCCTGAGCAGTTCTTC.

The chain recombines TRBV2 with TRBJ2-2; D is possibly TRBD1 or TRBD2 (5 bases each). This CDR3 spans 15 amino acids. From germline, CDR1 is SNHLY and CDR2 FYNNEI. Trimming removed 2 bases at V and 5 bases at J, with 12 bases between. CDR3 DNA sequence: TGTGCCAGCAGTGAACGGGGCCCGGGGACCGGGGAGCTGTTTTTT. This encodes CASSERGPGTGELFF.